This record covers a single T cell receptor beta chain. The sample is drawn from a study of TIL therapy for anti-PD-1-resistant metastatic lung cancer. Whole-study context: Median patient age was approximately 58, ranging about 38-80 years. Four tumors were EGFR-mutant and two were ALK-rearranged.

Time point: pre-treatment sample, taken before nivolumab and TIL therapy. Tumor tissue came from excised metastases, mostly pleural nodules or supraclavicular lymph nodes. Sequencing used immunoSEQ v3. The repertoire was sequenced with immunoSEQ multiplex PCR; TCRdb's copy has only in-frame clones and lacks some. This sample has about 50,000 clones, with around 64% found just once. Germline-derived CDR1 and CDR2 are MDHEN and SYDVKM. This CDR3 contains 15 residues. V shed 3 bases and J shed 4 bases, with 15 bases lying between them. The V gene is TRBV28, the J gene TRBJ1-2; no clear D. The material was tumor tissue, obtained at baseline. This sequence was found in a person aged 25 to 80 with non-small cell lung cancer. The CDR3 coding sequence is TGTGCCAGCAGTTTGACGGCCTCGCGGGGCTATGGCTACACCTTC. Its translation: CASSLTASRGYGYTF.